These 11 T cell receptor beta chains originate from one sample sequenced in a study of control samples from healthy donors and cancer patients. Profiled with immunoSEQ multiplex PCR; TCRdb holds only in-frame clones, not every one. The repertoire consists of 150,000 to 200,000 clones, with 85% to 95% occurring once and the leading ten covering 1.1% to 1.5%. Sequenced input: blood. The receptors were sampled from a man aged 25 to 40 in good health.

The chain joins TRBV7-9 to TRBJ1-1; 8 positions match TRBD1. Per the germline V gene, CDR1 is SEHNR and CDR2 is FQNEAQ (reference sequence). The CDR3 runs to 13 residues. J gave up 10 bases and V 5 bases, and 9 bases lay outside the gene matches. The CDR3 sequence: CASSDYQGALAFF. For the CDR3, the DNA is TGTGCCAGCAGCGACTACCAGGGGGCTCTAGCTTTCTTT. Combining the CDR3 with reference TRBV7-9 and TRBJ1-1 gives the whole variable domain DTGVSQNPRHKITKRGQNVTFRCDPISEHNRLYWYRQTLGQGPEFLTYFQNEAQLEKSRLLSDRFSAERPKGSFSTLEIQRTEQGDSAMYLCASSDYQGALAFFGQGTRLTVV.

The genes are TRBV5-1 and TRBJ2-7; possible D gene TRBD2, 5 bases. This CDR3 spans 14 amino acids. The V end was cut by 0 bases, the J end by 10 bases, with 17 bases between. The germline V gene encodes CDR1 SGHRS and CDR2 YFSETQ. DNA for the CDR3: TGCGCCAGCAGCTTGGAGTCTTCGGCTAGCCTTCAGTACTTC. Residues: CASSLESSASLQYF.

This clone was detected only once. The chain has TRBV27 and TRBJ2-1; TRBD2 might be the D (7 bases). Germline CDR1 MNHEY, CDR2 SMNVEV (reference sequence). This CDR3 contains 14 residues. V was trimmed by 7 bases and J by 0 bases, leaving 10 bases between them. The CDR3 loop is CASTGGYSYNEQFF. The DNA of the CDR3 is TGTGCCAGCACGGGGGGCTACTCCTACAATGAGCAGTTCTTC.

The rearrangement joins TRBV24-1 to TRBJ2-2; 8 nucleotides agree with TRBD1. V shed 0 bases and J 6 bases; nucleotides not matched to a gene: 5. This CDR3 is 16 amino acids long. CDR1 is KGHDR, CDR2 SFDVKD, per germline. This chain's CDR3 is CATSDLGTGVSGELFF. The CDR3 DNA reads as TGTGCCACCAGTGATTTGGGGACAGGCGTCTCCGGGGAGCTGTTTTTT.

This clone was detected only a few times. The rearrangement uses TRBV11-2 and TRBJ1-6; D might be TRBD1 (6 bases). Germline V gives CDR1 SGHAT, CDR2 FQNNGV. V was clipped by 1 base and J by 5 bases, with 9 bases between them. The CDR3 runs to 15 residues. The CDR3 DNA is TGTGCCAGCAGCTTAGGGACAGCAGATAATTCACCCCTCCACTTT. Translated: CASSLGTADNSPLHF.

This chain uses TRBV2 with TRBJ1-5; a possible D gene is TRBD1 (6 bases). V lost 4 bases and J lost 0, with 16 bases in between. Germline V gene sequence: CDR1 SNHLY, CDR2 FYNNEI. The CDR3 has 17 residues. Here the CDR3 reads CASSALRTAISNQPQHF. For the CDR3, the DNA is TGTGCCAGCAGTGCATTGAGGACAGCGATTAGCAATCAGCCCCAGCATTTT.

This clone was picked up a small number of times. V and J are TRBV15 and TRBJ2-1, with 8 bases aligning to TRBD2. The CDR3 totals 12 residues. The germline CDR1 and CDR2 sequences are LNHNV and YYDKDF (reference sequence). J lost 12 bases, V lost 1 base, and 2 bases had no gene match. As DNA, the CDR3 is TGTGCCACCAGCAGAGCCGCGGGGGGGCAGTTCTTC. Protein sequence: CATSRAAGGQFF.

The rearrangement links TRBV6-2 or TRBV6-3 to TRBJ1-4, with D perhaps matching TRBD1 (6 bases). Germline CDR1 MNHEY, CDR2 SVGEGT. Deletions cut 5 bases from V and 0 bases from J, with 13 bases between. The length of the CDR3 is 16 residues. The CDR3 is CASSPGAYATNEKLFF. The CDR3 DNA sequence: TGTGCCAGCAGTCCAGGGGCCTATGCAACTAATGAAAAACTGTTTTTT.

The J gene is TRBJ2-7, the V gene TRBV18; TRBD1 matches 8 bases. Per germline, CDR1 KGHSH and CDR2 LQKENI. The CDR3 has 15 amino acids. J gave up 10 bases and V 1 base, and 12 bases lay outside the gene matches. The CDR3 is CASSPQTGVRAEQYF. The CDR3 nucleotides read TGTGCCAGCTCACCACAGACAGGGGTTAGGGCCGAACAGTACTTC.

The V gene is TRBV19, the J gene TRBJ2-4; 8 nucleotides align to TRBD1. Germline CDR1 LNHDA, CDR2 SQIVND (reference sequence). This CDR3 has 15 residues. V shed 4 bases and J 3 bases; nucleotides not matched to a gene: 5. CDR3 DNA sequence: TGTGCCAGTAGTACAGGACAGGGAAGCAAAAACATTCAGTACTTC. This encodes CASSTGQGSKNIQYF. Full variable domain (outside the CDR3, taken from reference TRBV19 and TRBJ2-4): DGGITQSPKYLFRKEGQNVTLSCEQNLNHDAMYWYRQDPGQGLRLIYYSQIVNDFQKGDIAEGYSVSREKKESFPLTVTSAQKNPTAFYLCASSTGQGSKNIQYFGAGTRLSVL.

The V gene is TRBV7-2, the J gene TRBJ2-3; 8 bases agree with TRBD1. The CDR3 length is 16 residues. V gave up 3 bases and J gave up 2 bases; unmatched junction bases: 7. The germline V gene encodes CDR1 SGHTA and CDR2 FQGNSA. The CDR3 sequence: CASSFRGTGSTDTQYF. The CDR3 DNA follows: TGTGCCAGCAGCTTCAGAGGGACAGGATCCACAGATACGCAGTATTTT.